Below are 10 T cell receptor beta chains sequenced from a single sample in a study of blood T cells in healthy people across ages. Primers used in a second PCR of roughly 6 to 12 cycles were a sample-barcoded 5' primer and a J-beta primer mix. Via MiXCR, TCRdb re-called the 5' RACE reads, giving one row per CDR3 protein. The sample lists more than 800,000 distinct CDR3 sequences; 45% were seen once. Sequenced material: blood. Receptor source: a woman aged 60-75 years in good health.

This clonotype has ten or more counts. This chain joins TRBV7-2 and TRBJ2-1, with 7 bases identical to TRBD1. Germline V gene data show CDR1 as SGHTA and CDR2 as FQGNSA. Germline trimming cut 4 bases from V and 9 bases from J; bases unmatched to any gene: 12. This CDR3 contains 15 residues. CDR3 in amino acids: CASSYQTGQVGEQFF. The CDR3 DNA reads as TGTGCCAGCAGCTATCAGACAGGGCAAGTCGGTGAGCAGTTCTTC.

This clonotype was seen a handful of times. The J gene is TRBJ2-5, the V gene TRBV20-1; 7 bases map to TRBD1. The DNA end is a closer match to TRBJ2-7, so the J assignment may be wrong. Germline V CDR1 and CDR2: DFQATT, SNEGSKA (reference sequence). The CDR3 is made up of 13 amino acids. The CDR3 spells CSAFSGGDYEQYF. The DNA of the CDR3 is TGCAGTGCGTTTTCAGGGGGTGACTACGAGCAGTACTTC.

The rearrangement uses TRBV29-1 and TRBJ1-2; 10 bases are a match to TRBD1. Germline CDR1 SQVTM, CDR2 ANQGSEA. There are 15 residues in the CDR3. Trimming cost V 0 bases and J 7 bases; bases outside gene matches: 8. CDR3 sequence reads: CSVEDPDRGLSGYTF. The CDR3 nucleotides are TGCAGCGTTGAAGACCCCGACAGGGGGCTGTCTGGCTACACCTTC. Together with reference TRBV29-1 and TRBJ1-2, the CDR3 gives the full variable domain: SAVISQKPSRDICQRGTSLTIQCQVDSQVTMMFWYRQQPGQSLTLIATANQGSEATYESGFVIDKFPISRPNLTFSTLTVSNMSPEDSSIYLCSVEDPDRGLSGYTFGSGTRLTVV.

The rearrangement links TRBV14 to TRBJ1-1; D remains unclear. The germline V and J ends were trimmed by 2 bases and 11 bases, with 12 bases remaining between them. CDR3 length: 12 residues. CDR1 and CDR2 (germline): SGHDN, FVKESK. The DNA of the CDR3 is TGTGCCAGCAGCCAAATTCAGGAGGGTGCTTTCTTT. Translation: CASSQIQEGAFF.

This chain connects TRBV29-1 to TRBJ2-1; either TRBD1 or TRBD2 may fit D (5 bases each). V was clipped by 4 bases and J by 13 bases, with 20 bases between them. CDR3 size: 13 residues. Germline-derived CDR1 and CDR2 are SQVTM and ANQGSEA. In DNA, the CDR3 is TGCAGCGTTGTCTTGGGGTCCCGGGGCCAACAGTTCTTC. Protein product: CSVVLGSRGQQFF.

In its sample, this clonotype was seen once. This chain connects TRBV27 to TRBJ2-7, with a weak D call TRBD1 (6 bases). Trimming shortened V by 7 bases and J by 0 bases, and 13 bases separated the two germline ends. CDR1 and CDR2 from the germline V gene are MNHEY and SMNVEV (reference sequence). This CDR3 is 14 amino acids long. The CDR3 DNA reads TGTGCCAGCAATTTGGACAGAATCTCCTACGAGCAGTACTTC. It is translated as CASNLDRISYEQYF.

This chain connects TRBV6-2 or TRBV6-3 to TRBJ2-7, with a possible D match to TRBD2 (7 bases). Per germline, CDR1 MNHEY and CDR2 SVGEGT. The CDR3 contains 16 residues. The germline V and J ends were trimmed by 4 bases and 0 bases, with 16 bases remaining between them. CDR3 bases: TGTGCCAGCAGTTCCCCGGACAGCGGGGACTCCTACGAGCAGTACTTC. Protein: CASSSPDSGDSYEQYF.

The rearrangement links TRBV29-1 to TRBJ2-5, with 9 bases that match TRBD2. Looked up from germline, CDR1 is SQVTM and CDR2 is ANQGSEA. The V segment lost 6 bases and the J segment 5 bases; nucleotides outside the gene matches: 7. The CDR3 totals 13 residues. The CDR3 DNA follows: TGCAGCGTCTCTCATAGCGGGGGTGAGACCCAGTACTTC. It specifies CSVSHSGGETQYF.

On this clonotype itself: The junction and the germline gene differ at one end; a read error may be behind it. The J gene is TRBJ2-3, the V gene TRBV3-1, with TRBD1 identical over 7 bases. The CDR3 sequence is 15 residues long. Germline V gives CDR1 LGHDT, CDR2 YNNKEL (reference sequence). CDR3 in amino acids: CASSQRQGNTDTRYF. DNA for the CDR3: TGTGCCAGCAGCCAAAGACAGGGAAACACAGATACGCGGTATTTT.

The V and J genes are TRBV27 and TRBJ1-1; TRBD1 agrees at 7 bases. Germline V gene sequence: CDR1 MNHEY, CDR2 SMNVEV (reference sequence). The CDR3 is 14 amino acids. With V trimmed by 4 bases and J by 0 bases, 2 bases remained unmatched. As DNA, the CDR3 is TGTGCCAGCAGTTGGGGACAGCTGAACACTGAAGCTTTCTTT. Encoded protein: CASSWGQLNTEAFF.